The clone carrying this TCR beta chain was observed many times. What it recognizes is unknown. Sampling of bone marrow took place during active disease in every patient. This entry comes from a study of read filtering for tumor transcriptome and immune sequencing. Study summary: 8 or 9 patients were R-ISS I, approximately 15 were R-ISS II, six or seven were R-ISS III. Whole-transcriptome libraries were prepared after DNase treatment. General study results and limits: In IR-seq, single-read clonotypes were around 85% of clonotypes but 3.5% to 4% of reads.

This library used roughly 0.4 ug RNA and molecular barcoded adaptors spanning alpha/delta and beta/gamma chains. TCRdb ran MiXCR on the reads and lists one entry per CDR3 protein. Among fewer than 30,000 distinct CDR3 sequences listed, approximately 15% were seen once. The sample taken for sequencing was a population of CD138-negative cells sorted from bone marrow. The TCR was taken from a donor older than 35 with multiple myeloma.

CDR3 coding DNA: TGCGCCAGCAGCTTGGAAGACGTTGTCGGTGGGGGCGCTGAAGCTTTCTTT. It encodes CASSLEDVVGGGAEAFF. The chain has TRBV5-1 and TRBJ1-1; TRBD1 is a possible D gene (6 bases). The CDR3 loop spans 17 amino acids. The V gene lost 0 bases and the J gene lost 6 bases, with 21 bases spanning the gap. Germline lookup yields CDR1 SGHRS and CDR2 YFSETQ.